A single sample gave rise to the 9 T cell receptor beta chains below, sequenced in a study of beta chain features in type 1 diabetes. Of the isolated RNA, all was reverse transcribed, and so the sequenced material was expressed TCRB transcripts. Sequencing was performed with immunoSEQ multiplex PCR; in TCRdb, only in-frame clones are kept and a portion is missing. The sample records under 300,000 clones, 25% to 30% being singletons. The material sequenced was central memory CD4+ T cells from blood. All receptors come from a man younger than 45 in good health.

This clone was picked up many times. The chain employs TRBV23-1 and TRBJ1-2, with TRBD1 matching over 10 bases. TRBV23-1 is labeled an ORF, and its function is uncertain. Unmatched junction bases numbered 5, after V lost 4 bases and J lost 3 bases. The CDR3 has 15 amino acids. Written as DNA, the CDR3 is TGCGCCAGCAGTCCAGGACAGGGGGTAGACTATGGCTACACCTTC. Translating it yields CASSPGQGVDYGYTF.

There are many counts of this clone. The chain employs TRBV6-5 and TRBJ2-7, with D perhaps being TRBD1 or TRBD2 (5 bases each). V was shortened by 2 bases and J by 6 bases, with 11 bases between the two germline ends. CDR1 and CDR2 (germline): MNHEY, SVGAGI. The CDR3 consists of 13 residues. The CDR3: CASSYVRGTEQYF. Written as DNA, the CDR3 is TGTGCCAGCAGTTACGTTAGAGGGACCGAGCAGTACTTC.

The table lists this clone with a few counts. The rearrangement links TRBV6-6 to TRBJ1-3; no definite D call. Trimming cost V 7 bases and J 2 bases, with 15 bases left between them. Per germline, CDR1 MNHNY and CDR2 SVGAGI (reference sequence). CDR3 length: 15 residues. The CDR3 loop reads CASTQTGIAGNTIYF. CDR3 DNA sequence: TGTGCCAGCACCCAAACTGGTATAGCTGGAAACACCATATATTTT.

The J gene is TRBJ2-7, the V gene TRBV9; tentative D call: TRBD2 (6 bases). Looked up from germline, CDR1 is SGDLS and CDR2 is YYNGEE. Trimming took off 0 bases at V and 1 base at J, with 14 bases between the two ends. This CDR3 spans 16 amino acids. CDR3 protein: CASSVGSGSGSYEQYF. CDR3 nucleotides: TGTGCCAGCAGCGTAGGCTCCGGGAGCGGATCCTACGAGCAGTACTTC.

The table lists this clone with a few counts. The chain is built from TRBV30 and TRBJ2-7; D is uncertain. The CDR3 spans 14 residues. V gave up 0 bases and J gave up 1 base, with 10 bases separating them. Germline V gene data show CDR1 as GTSNPN and CDR2 as SVGIG (reference sequence). Here the CDR3 DNA reads TGTGCCTGGAGTGTAAACACCCAGTCCTACGAGCAGTACTTC. Protein: CAWSVNTQSYEQYF.

V usage is TRBV20-1 and J usage is TRBJ1-1, with TRBD1 as a possible D gene (6 bases). Trimming pared 6 bases from V and 1 base from J, leaving 6 bases between. This CDR3 region has 11 residues. Germline CDR1 DFQATT, CDR2 SNEGSKA (reference sequence). The CDR3 protein is CSAGQNTEAFF. The DNA for the CDR3 is TGCAGTGCGGGACAGAACACTGAAGCTTTCTTT.

Points on this clone: Distinct nucleotide sequences in the sample also encode this CDR3. The rearrangement joins TRBV28 to TRBJ2-7, with 11 bases fitting TRBD2. V dropped 8 bases and J dropped 4; count of bases not matched to a gene: 7. Germline-derived CDR1 and CDR2 are MDHEN and SYDVKM. This CDR3 has 14 amino acids. CDR3 residues: CASSKGTSGYEQYF. The CDR3 DNA reads as TGTGCCAGCTCTAAAGGGACTAGCGGTTACGAGCAGTACTTC.

The CDR3 is CASNRDSGFQETQYF. The CDR3, as DNA: TGTGCCAGCAACCGAGATTCGGGTTTTCAAGAGACCCAGTACTTC. The rearrangement links TRBV2 to TRBJ2-5; no clear D. The CDR3 length is 15 residues. Trimming stripped 7 bases from V and 2 bases from J, with 17 bases between. Germline V gene sequence: CDR1 SNHLY, CDR2 FYNNEI. The full variable domain, in which reference TRBV2 and TRBJ2-5 provide the parts outside the CDR3, is EPEVTQTPSHQVTQMGQEVILRCVPISNHLYFYWYRQILGQKVEFLVSFYNNEISEKSEIFDDQFSVERPDGSNFTLKIRSTKLEDSAMYFCASNRDSGFQETQYFGPGTRLLVL.

V and J are TRBV30 and TRBJ2-3, with D unclear. V gave up 0 bases and J gave up 5 bases, with 6 bases separating them. The CDR3 contains 12 residues. The germline CDR1 and CDR2 sequences are GTSNPN and SVGIG (reference sequence). The CDR3 sequence: CAWSVSGDTQYF. In DNA form, the CDR3 reads TGTGCCTGGAGTGTATCTGGAGATACGCAGTATTTT.